The 13 T cell receptor beta chains in this list originate from one sample, sequenced in a study of T cells in Graves' hyperthyroidism and ophthalmopathy. TCR beta CDR3 regions were amplified from RNA transcripts. First-round RT-PCR targeting the TCR CDR3 was performed with the HTBI primer set. TCRdb reprocessed the multiplex PCR reads with MiXCR, giving one entry per CDR3 protein. Counted here are approximately 260,000 distinct CDR3 sequences, nearly 15% occurring once; the ten biggest clones make up 30%. Sequencing used blood. These receptors were taken from a woman between 50 and 59 years old with Graves' hyperthyroidism that later progressed to Graves' ophthalmopathy.

This clonotype was observed many times. The genes are TRBV5-1 and TRBJ1-1, with D possibly TRBD1 on 5 matching bases. The ends were cut back, 4 bases at V and 8 bases at J, with 18 bases in the middle. The germline gives CDR1 SGHRS, CDR2 YFSETQ. The CDR3 loop spans 14 amino acids. The CDR3 loop is CASSPSLDTVEAFF. DNA for the CDR3: TGCGCCAGCAGCCCCTCGTTGGACACTGTAGAAGCTTTCTTT.

This clonotype was picked up many times. This chain uses TRBV11-2 with TRBJ2-1; D is perhaps TRBD1 or TRBD2 (5 bases each). Germline CDR1 is SGHAT and CDR2 is FQNNGV. The length of the CDR3 is 13 residues. Trimming pared 2 bases from V and 8 bases from J, leaving 10 bases between. The CDR3 sequence is CASSLNRGDEQFF. The CDR3 DNA reads as TGTGCCAGCAGCTTAAACCGGGGCGATGAGCAGTTCTTC.

This clonotype was recorded a few times. V is TRBV30 and J is TRBJ1-5, with D possibly being TRBD1 (5 bases). This CDR3 has 16 residues. Trimming cost V 3 bases and J 2 bases, with 17 bases left between them. CDR1 and CDR2 (germline): GTSNPN, SVGIG (reference sequence). CDR3 nucleotide sequence: TGTGCCTGGAGCCCCCGGGGGTTAATCGGCAATCAGCCCCAGCATTTT. As protein: CAWSPRGLIGNQPQHF. Filled out from reference TRBV30 and TRBJ1-5, the complete variable domain reads SQTIHQWPATLVQPVGSPLSLECTVEGTSNPNLYWYRQAAGRGLQLLFYSVGIGQISSEVPQNLSASRPQDRQFILSSKKLLLSDSGFYLCAWSPRGLIGNQPQHFGDGTRLSIL.

In this sample, this clonotype turned up a few times. The chain employs TRBV7-9 and TRBJ2-7; D remains unclear. The ends were cut back, 2 bases at V and 2 bases at J, with 4 bases in the middle. Germline V lookup: CDR1 SEHNR, CDR2 FQNEAQ (reference sequence). This CDR3 contains 12 residues. CDR3 loop: CASSLKPYEQYF. The DNA of the CDR3 is TGTGCCAGCAGCTTAAAACCCTACGAGCAGTACTTC.

This clonotype was observed at least ten times. J is TRBJ2-3 and V is TRBV5-1, with unresolved D. V dropped 2 bases and J dropped 0 bases, with 7 bases sitting between them. The CDR3 has 14 residues. The V gene's germline CDR1 is SGHRS and CDR2 YFSETQ. The CDR3 region has the DNA TGCGCCAGCAGCTTCCGGCACAGCACAGATACGCAGTATTTT. It encodes CASSFRHSTDTQYF.

This clonotype came up many times. The V and J genes are TRBV18 and TRBJ2-7; 7 bases map to TRBD2. The CDR3 loop spans 15 amino acids. Germline V gene data show CDR1 as KGHSH and CDR2 as LQKENI. Losses at the gene ends were 2 bases for V and 5 bases for J; bases not matched to a gene: 9. CDR3 sequence reads: CASSPTFAGEDEQYF. CDR3 sequence (DNA): TGTGCCAGCTCACCAACGTTTGCGGGAGAGGACGAGCAGTACTTC.

At least ten counts were recorded for this clonotype. The genes are TRBV5-1 and TRBJ2-3; 7 bases are shared with TRBD2. This CDR3 contains 17 residues. Per germline, CDR1 SGHRS and CDR2 YFSETQ. The junction had 8 bases not matched to a gene; V was cut back by 1 base and J by 0 bases. Written as DNA, the CDR3 is TGCGCCAGCAGCTTGCGCGGGAGTCGGGGTAGCACAGATACGCAGTATTTT. Protein: CASSLRGSRGSTDTQYF.

This clonotype was counted ten times or more. The CDR3: CSASGRGGGVNEQFF. The CDR3 DNA is TGCAGTGCTAGCGGCCGGGGAGGCGGAGTCAATGAGCAGTTCTTC. The chain couples TRBV20-1 to TRBJ2-1; perhaps TRBD2 as D (6 bases). CDR1 and CDR2 from the germline V gene are DFQATT and SNEGSKA (reference sequence). V shed 3 bases and J shed 6 bases, with 18 bases lying between them. This CDR3 spans 15 amino acids.

For this clonotype: A read error may produce the germline difference seen at one junction end. The chain combines TRBV5-1 with TRBJ2-7; D might be TRBD1 or TRBD2, each matching 6 bases. The germline V gene encodes CDR1 SGHRS and CDR2 YFSETQ. This CDR3 has 14 amino acids. Here the CDR3 DNA reads TGTGCCAGCAGCTCCGCCGGGGGCTACTACGAGCAGTACTTC. Its protein is CASSSAGGYYEQYF.

A word on this clonotype: Germline is not matched at one junction end, which may reflect a read error. This chain connects TRBV24-1 to TRBJ1-2; D call uncertain. From germline, CDR1 is KGHDR and CDR2 SFDVKD. The CDR3 is 12 residues long. CDR3 residues: CATSEGNYGFTF. In nucleotides, the CDR3 is TGTGCCACCAGTGAAGGCAACTATGGCTTCACCTTC.

This clonotype was detected many times. The chain employs TRBV2 and TRBJ2-3; TRBD2 aligns across 11 bases. J gave up 2 bases and V 4 bases, and 2 bases lay outside the gene matches. The CDR3 totals 15 residues. Germline V lookup: CDR1 SNHLY, CDR2 FYNNEI. This CDR3 is CASSGTSGYTDTQYF. The CDR3 coding sequence is TGTGCCAGCAGTGGGACTAGCGGGTACACAGATACGCAGTATTTT.

Here the CDR3 reads CASSHPWGRSRTDTQYF. The CDR3 nucleotides are TGTGCCAGCAGCCATCCTTGGGGGAGGAGTCGTACAGATACGCAGTATTTT. This rearrangement joins TRBV14 to TRBJ2-3; a possible D gene is TRBD2 (6 bases). The CDR3 has 17 amino acids. Per germline, CDR1 SGHDN and CDR2 FVKESK. Trimming took off 3 bases at V and 3 bases at J, with 19 bases between the two ends. The whole variable domain, remainder taken from reference TRBV14 and TRBJ2-3, is EAGVTQFPSHSVIEKGQTVTLRCDPISGHDNLYWYRRVMGKEIKFLLHFVKESKQDESGMPNNRFLAERTGGTYSTLKVQPAELEDSGVYFCASSHPWGRSRTDTQYFGPGTRLTVL.

This clonotype was seen ten or more times. This chain links TRBV2 with TRBJ1-1; a weak D match, TRBD1 (5 bases). This CDR3 comprises 16 residues. Between the trimmed V and J ends, which lost 7 bases and 2 bases, there was a span of 20 bases. The germline V gene encodes CDR1 SNHLY and CDR2 FYNNEI. The CDR3 reads CASTKQILGVNTEAFF. CDR3 nucleotides: TGTGCCAGCACTAAGCAGATTTTGGGGGTCAACACTGAAGCTTTCTTT.